These T cell receptor beta chains were read from a single sample in a study of T cell responses to AZD1222 COVID-19 vaccine. Profiled with immunoSEQ multiplex PCR; TCRdb holds only in-frame clones, not every one. This sample has about 99,000 clones, with more than 80% found just once. The sample in question was peripheral blood, obtained on day 0 of AZD1222 vaccination. All receptors derive from an adult in good health. Both conserved end residues are part of each CDR3. D genes are given only for firm matches. Rows give clone size only sometimes, using once, few, many, or a class for an expanded clone.

CDR3nt: TGTGCCAGCAGCTTGACGCGGAGCAATCAGCCCCAGCATTTT; CDR3aa: CASSLTRSNQPQHF; j_gene: TRBJ1-5; len: 14; abundance: -; v_gene: TRBV5-5; d_gene: -
CDR3nt: TGTGCCAGCAGTGAACTAGCAGGAGGGCCGAATGAGCAGTTCTTC; CDR3aa: CASSELAGGPNEQFF; j_gene: TRBJ2-1; len: 15; abundance: -; v_gene: TRBV6-4; d_gene: -
CDR3nt: TGTGCCAGCAGCGTATGGGACAGGGGGCACACCTCCTACAATGAGCAGTTCTTC; CDR3aa: CASSVWDRGHTSYNEQFF; j_gene: TRBJ2-1; len: 18; abundance: once; v_gene: TRBV9; d_gene: TRBD1
CDR3nt: TGTGCCAGCAGCTTGACTAGCGGGGGGGCCCAAGAGACCCAGTACTTC; CDR3aa: CASSLTSGGAQETQYF; j_gene: TRBJ2-5; len: 16; abundance: -; v_gene: TRBV7-6; d_gene: TRBD2
CDR3nt: TGTGCCATCACCCGGGACAGGGGGTTCGACGAGCAGTACTTC; CDR3aa: CAITRDRGFDEQYF; j_gene: TRBJ2-7; len: 14; abundance: -; v_gene: TRBV10-3; d_gene: TRBD1
CDR3nt: TGTGCCAGTAATTTCGGGACAGACTATGGCTACACCTTC; CDR3aa: CASNFGTDYGYTF; j_gene: TRBJ1-2; len: 13; abundance: -; v_gene: TRBV19; d_gene: TRBD1
CDR3nt: TGTGCCAGCAGTTCTATCGACAAGACCTACGAGCAGTACTTC; CDR3aa: CASSSIDKTYEQYF; j_gene: TRBJ2-7; len: 14; abundance: -; v_gene: TRBV27; d_gene: -
CDR3nt: TGTGCCAGCAGCCCCAGGGGGCGCGGGGTTAACACTGAAGCTTTCTTT; CDR3aa: CASSPRGRGVNTEAFF; j_gene: TRBJ1-1; len: 16; abundance: -; v_gene: TRBV9; d_gene: TRBD1
CDR3nt: TGCGCCAGCAGCCAAGATTTACTTTATGAAAAACTGTTTTTT; CDR3aa: CASSQDLLYEKLFF; j_gene: TRBJ1-4; len: 14; abundance: -; v_gene: TRBV4-3; d_gene: -
CDR3nt: TGTGCCAGCAGTACCCTACACGGAGGAGGAACCTGGGGCTACACCTTC; CDR3aa: CASSTLHGGGTWGYTF; j_gene: TRBJ1-2; len: 16; abundance: -; v_gene: TRBV28; d_gene: -
CDR3nt: TGTGCCAGCAGTGAACTGGGGGCAGGGGGAACAGATACGCAGTATTTT; CDR3aa: CASSELGAGGTDTQYF; j_gene: TRBJ2-3; len: 16; abundance: -; v_gene: TRBV2; d_gene: TRBD1
CDR3nt: TGTGCCAGCAGTATGGTGCAGGGGGCCGGTGGCTACACCTTC; CDR3aa: CASSMVQGAGGYTF; j_gene: TRBJ1-2; len: 14; abundance: -; v_gene: TRBV5-4; d_gene: TRBD1
CDR3nt: TGTGCCAGCAGTTGGAGTTACGGGACAGGAAGATCAGCTTTCTTT; CDR3aa: CASSWSYGTGRSAFF; j_gene: TRBJ1-1; len: 15; abundance: -; v_gene: TRBV6-2/TRBV6-3; d_gene: TRBD1
CDR3nt: TGCGCCAGCAGCCGGGACGGATATAATTCACCCCTCCACTTT; CDR3aa: CASSRDGYNSPLHF; j_gene: TRBJ1-6; len: 14; abundance: -; v_gene: TRBV5-1; d_gene: -
CDR3nt: TGTGCCAGCAGTCCGACGGGGGGGACCTTCGTATCCTACGAGCAGTACTTC; CDR3aa: CASSPTGGTFVSYEQYF; j_gene: TRBJ2-7; len: 17; abundance: -; v_gene: TRBV25-1; d_gene: TRBD2
CDR3nt: TGTGCCAGCAGCTTAATCTTCGGAGATCAAGCTAACTATGGCTACACCTTC; CDR3aa: CASSLIFGDQANYGYTF; j_gene: TRBJ1-2; len: 17; abundance: -; v_gene: TRBV11-2; d_gene: -
CDR3nt: TGTGCCAGCAGCACGACGAGAGATTCACCCCTCCACTTT; CDR3aa: CASSTTRDSPLHF; j_gene: TRBJ1-6; len: 13; abundance: once; v_gene: TRBV6-5; d_gene: -
CDR3nt: TGTGCCAGCAGCTTAGAACAGATCTACGAGCAGTACTTC; CDR3aa: CASSLEQIYEQYF; j_gene: TRBJ2-7; len: 13; abundance: -; v_gene: TRBV7-2; d_gene: -
CDR3nt: TGCGCCAGCAGCTTGGCCGATGGAGGCGAAGAGACCCAGTACTTC; CDR3aa: CASSLADGGEETQYF; j_gene: TRBJ2-5; len: 15; abundance: -; v_gene: TRBV5-1; d_gene: -
CDR3nt: TGTGCCACCAGTGTGTTCGGAACGGGGGTTCTTTTTGGATCCTACGAGCAGTACTTC; CDR3aa: CATSVFGTGVLFGSYEQYF; j_gene: TRBJ2-7; len: 19; abundance: -; v_gene: TRBV24-1; d_gene: -
CDR3nt: TGTGCCAGCAGACCCGGACAGGGCAGGAAAGCTTTCTTT; CDR3aa: CASRPGQGRKAFF; j_gene: TRBJ1-1; len: 13; abundance: -; v_gene: TRBV12-3/TRBV12-4; d_gene: TRBD1
CDR3nt: TGTGCCTGGAGTCATAGAGGGGGGGCGGTAGATGAAAAACTGTTTTTT; CDR3aa: CAWSHRGGAVDEKLFF; j_gene: TRBJ1-4; len: 16; abundance: -; v_gene: TRBV30; d_gene: -